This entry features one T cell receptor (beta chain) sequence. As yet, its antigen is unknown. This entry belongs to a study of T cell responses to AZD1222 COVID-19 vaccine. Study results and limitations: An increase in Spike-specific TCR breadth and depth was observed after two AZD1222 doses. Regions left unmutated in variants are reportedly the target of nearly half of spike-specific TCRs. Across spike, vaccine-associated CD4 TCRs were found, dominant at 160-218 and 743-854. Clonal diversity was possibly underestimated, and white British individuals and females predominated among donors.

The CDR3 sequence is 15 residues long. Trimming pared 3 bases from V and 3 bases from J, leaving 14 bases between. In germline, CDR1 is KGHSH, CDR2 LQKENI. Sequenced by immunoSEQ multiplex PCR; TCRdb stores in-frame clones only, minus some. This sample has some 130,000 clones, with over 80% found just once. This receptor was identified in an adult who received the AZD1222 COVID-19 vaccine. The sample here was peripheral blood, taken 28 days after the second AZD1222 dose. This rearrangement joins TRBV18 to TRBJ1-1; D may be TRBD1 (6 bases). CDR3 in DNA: TGTGCCAGCTCACCTGATCAGGGGACGTACACTGAAGCTTTCTTT. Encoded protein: CASSPDQGTYTEAFF. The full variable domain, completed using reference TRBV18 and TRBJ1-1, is NAGVMQNPRHLVRRRGQEARLRCSPMKGHSHVYWYRQLPEEGLKFMVYLQKENIIDESGMPKERFSAEFPKEGPSILRIQQVVRGDSAAYFCASSPDQGTYTEAFFGQGTRLTVV.